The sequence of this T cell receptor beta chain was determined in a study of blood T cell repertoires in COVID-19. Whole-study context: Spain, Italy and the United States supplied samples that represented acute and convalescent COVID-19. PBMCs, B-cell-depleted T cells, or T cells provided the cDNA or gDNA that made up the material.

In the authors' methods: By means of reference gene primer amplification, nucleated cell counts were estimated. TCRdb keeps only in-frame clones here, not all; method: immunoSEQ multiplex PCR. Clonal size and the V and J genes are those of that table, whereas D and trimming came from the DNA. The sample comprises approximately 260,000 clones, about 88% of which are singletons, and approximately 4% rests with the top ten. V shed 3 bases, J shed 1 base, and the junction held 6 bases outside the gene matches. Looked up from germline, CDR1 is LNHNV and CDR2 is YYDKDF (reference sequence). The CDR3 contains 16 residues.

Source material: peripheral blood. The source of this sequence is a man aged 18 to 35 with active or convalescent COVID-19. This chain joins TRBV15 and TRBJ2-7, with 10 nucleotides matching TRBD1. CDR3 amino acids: CATSRKRTGGSYEQYF. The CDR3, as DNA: TGTGCCACCAGCAGGAAAAGGACAGGGGGTTCCTACGAGCAGTACTTC.